This T cell receptor beta chain was retrieved from a study of tumor-infiltrating lymphocytes in primary liver carcinoma. Study background: The patients, men and women alike, were aged 30 to 69 years. Staging of the tumors gave T1-T3 N0M0, with widths of 4.2 to 10 cm. Study results and limitations: A significantly higher top-250-clone fraction was found in tumors than in blood (p = 0.039).

Total RNA (around 0.45 ug) served as template for TCR beta cDNA synthesis primed by a constant-region primer. It was through three nested multiplex PCR rounds of slightly modified ARM-PCR that TCR beta libraries arose. Amplification in the first two PCR rounds was performed using TRBV1-TRBV30 forward primers and a C-beta reverse primer for around 10 cycles each. One entry per CDR3 protein, called by TCRdb with MiXCR from the multiplex PCR reads. The repertoire includes 40,000 to 50,000 distinct CDR3 sequences, 60% to 75% of them detected once, and about 25% sits in the top ten. The CDR3 runs to 15 residues. Looked up from germline, CDR1 is MNHEY and CDR2 is SVGAGI. This clonotype was detected once. What it binds is not known. The junction differs from germline at one of its ends, possibly a read error. Extraction of RNA together with DNA used roughly 19-32 mg of unsorted bulk tissue. Cases comprised patients with primary liver carcinoma who received surgical resection.

V and J are TRBV6-5 and TRBJ2-2; the D gene is possibly TRBD2 (6 bases). Sequenced: liver tumor tissue from sampling region 3. Subset given: tumor region T3, left-lateral pole. This sequence originates from a man aged 35 to 55 with primary liver carcinoma and hepatitis B virus infection. The CDR3 nucleotides are TGTGCCAGCAGTTACTCGAATTGCGGGACCGGGGAGCTATTTTTT. Translating gives CASSYSNCGTGELFF.